Listed below are T cell receptor beta chains from one sample, sequenced in a study of shared clonotypes between healthy human individuals. Generated by immunoSEQ multiplex PCR, the TCRdb table keeps only in-frame clones and is missing some. The sample includes under 2,000,000 clones, less than 95% seen only once; the top ten take around 1.2%. Material: naive CD8+ T cells sorted from blood. The receptors come from a man between 18 and 29 years old in good health. Each CDR3 is given with its conserved first and last residue. The D gene is left open where the match is weak. Rows may omit the clone size; those that give it use once, few, many or a size class.

CDR3aa: CASSLLIGTNEKLFF; CDR3nt: TGTGCCAGCAGTTTATTGATCGGGACTAATGAAAAACTGTTTTTT; v_gene: TRBV27; abundance: NA; d_gene: NA; j_gene: TRBJ1-4
CDR3aa: CASSRESRNTGELFF; CDR3nt: TGCGCCAGCAGCCGAGAGTCTAGGAACACCGGGGAGCTGTTTTTT; v_gene: TRBV4-1; abundance: NA; d_gene: NA; j_gene: TRBJ2-2
CDR3aa: CASSVTQNRDTEAFF; CDR3nt: TGTGCCAGCAGCGTAACCCAGAACAGAGACACTGAAGCTTTCTTT; v_gene: TRBV9; abundance: NA; d_gene: NA; j_gene: TRBJ1-1
CDR3aa: CASSEALGLAGELDTGELFF; CDR3nt: TGTGCCAGCAGTGAAGCATTGGGACTAGCGGGAGAATTGGACACCGGGGAGCTGTTTTTT; v_gene: TRBV6-1; abundance: NA; d_gene: TRBD2; j_gene: TRBJ2-2
CDR3aa: CASSLAPDTQYF; CDR3nt: TGTGCCAGCAGCTTAGCCCCAGATACGCAGTATTTT; v_gene: TRBV7-6; abundance: NA; d_gene: NA; j_gene: TRBJ2-3
CDR3aa: CASSLVGGERTEAFF; CDR3nt: TGTGCCAGCAGCTTAGTTGGGGGCGAGAGGACTGAAGCTTTCTTT; v_gene: TRBV7-2; abundance: once; d_gene: NA; j_gene: TRBJ1-1
CDR3aa: CASSQEAGRGWGADTQYF; CDR3nt: TGCGCCAGCAGCCAAGAGGCAGGCCGGGGCTGGGGGGCGGATACGCAGTATTTT; v_gene: TRBV4-1; abundance: NA; d_gene: NA; j_gene: TRBJ2-3
CDR3aa: CASSLDWALPLHF; CDR3nt: TGTGCCAGCAGCTTGGACTGGGCCCTCCCCCTCCACTTT; v_gene: TRBV5-5; abundance: once; d_gene: NA; j_gene: TRBJ1-6
CDR3aa: CASSTGTGGIYEQYF; CDR3nt: TGTGCCAGCAGTACCGGGACAGGGGGTATCTACGAGCAGTACTTC; v_gene: TRBV6-5; abundance: once; d_gene: TRBD1; j_gene: TRBJ2-7
CDR3aa: CASSTGRGLDTQYF; CDR3nt: TGCGCCAGCAGTACCGGGCGGGGGCTTGATACGCAGTATTTT; v_gene: TRBV10-1; abundance: NA; d_gene: NA; j_gene: TRBJ2-3
CDR3aa: CASSQDRREPSPLNEQFF; CDR3nt: TGCGCCAGCAGCCAAGATCGCAGGGAACCCTCTCCCCTCAATGAGCAGTTCTTC; v_gene: TRBV4-1; abundance: NA; d_gene: NA; j_gene: TRBJ2-1
CDR3aa: CASSGAGYEQYF; CDR3nt: TGTGCCAGCAGTGGAGCAGGGTACGAGCAGTACTTC; v_gene: TRBV28; abundance: NA; d_gene: NA; j_gene: TRBJ2-7
CDR3aa: CASSSPGYTQGYEQYF; CDR3nt: TGTGCCAGCAGTTCCCCGGGGTACACACAGGGCTACGAGCAGTACTTC; v_gene: TRBV28; abundance: NA; d_gene: NA; j_gene: TRBJ2-7
CDR3aa: CSVELKAGKDEQYF; CDR3nt: TGCAGCGTTGAGCTTAAGGCAGGGAAGGACGAGCAGTACTTC; v_gene: TRBV29-1; abundance: NA; d_gene: NA; j_gene: TRBJ2-7
CDR3aa: CASSTMAMDTQYF; CDR3nt: TGTGCCAGCAGCACAATGGCAATGGATACGCAGTATTTT; v_gene: TRBV7-2; abundance: NA; d_gene: NA; j_gene: TRBJ2-3
CDR3aa: CASSLGGSEQYF; CDR3nt: TGTGCCAGCAGCTTAGGAGGGTCCGAGCAGTACTTC; v_gene: TRBV11-1; abundance: NA; d_gene: NA; j_gene: TRBJ2-7
CDR3aa: CASSVTGATGQPQHF; CDR3nt: TGTGCCAGCAGCGTAACCGGGGCGACGGGTCAGCCCCAGCATTTT; v_gene: TRBV9; abundance: once; d_gene: NA; j_gene: TRBJ1-5
CDR3aa: CASSLSGGVGNEQFF; CDR3nt: TGTGCCAGCAGTTTATCAGGCGGGGTAGGGAATGAGCAGTTCTTC; v_gene: TRBV27; abundance: NA; d_gene: NA; j_gene: TRBJ2-1
CDR3aa: CASSLGTEAFF; CDR3nt: TGTGCCAGCAGCCTCGGAACTGAAGCTTTCTTT; v_gene: TRBV7-6; abundance: NA; d_gene: NA; j_gene: TRBJ1-1
CDR3aa: CASKHRADTEAFF; CDR3nt: TGCGCCAGCAAACACAGGGCCGACACTGAAGCTTTCTTT; v_gene: TRBV10-2; abundance: NA; d_gene: NA; j_gene: TRBJ1-1
CDR3aa: CASSPPSQDNNEQFF; CDR3nt: TGTGCCAGCAGCCCCCCTAGCCAGGACAACAATGAGCAGTTCTTC; v_gene: TRBV7-8; abundance: NA; d_gene: NA; j_gene: TRBJ2-1
CDR3aa: CASSFGGGAYYEQYF; CDR3nt: TGTGCCAGCAGTTTTGGCGGGGGGGCTTACTACGAGCAGTACTTC; v_gene: TRBV27; abundance: NA; d_gene: TRBD2; j_gene: TRBJ2-7
CDR3aa: CASRKGIQETQYF; CDR3nt: TGTGCCAGCAGAAAGGGCATCCAAGAGACCCAGTACTTC; v_gene: TRBV7-9; abundance: NA; d_gene: NA; j_gene: TRBJ2-5
CDR3aa: CASSWRGYGTEAFF; CDR3nt: TGTGCCAGCAGTTGGAGGGGGTACGGCACTGAAGCTTTCTTT; v_gene: TRBV27; abundance: NA; d_gene: NA; j_gene: TRBJ1-1
CDR3aa: CASSEALQRGVNTYGYTF; CDR3nt: TGTGCCAGCAGTGAAGCGCTTCAAAGAGGGGTCAACACCTATGGCTACACCTTC; v_gene: TRBV6-1; abundance: NA; d_gene: NA; j_gene: TRBJ1-2
CDR3aa: CASSQVDNWELFF; CDR3nt: TGCGCCAGCAGCCAAGTGGACAACTGGGAGCTGTTTTTT; v_gene: TRBV4-1; abundance: NA; d_gene: NA; j_gene: TRBJ2-2
CDR3aa: CASSQRDTSSYEQYF; CDR3nt: TGCGCCAGCAGCCAACGGGACACATCCTCCTACGAGCAGTACTTC; v_gene: TRBV4-1; abundance: NA; d_gene: NA; j_gene: TRBJ2-7
CDR3aa: CASSPPEGWNYGYTF; CDR3nt: TGTGCCAGCAGTCCTCCGGAGGGGTGGAACTATGGCTACACCTTC; v_gene: TRBV6-6; abundance: NA; d_gene: NA; j_gene: TRBJ1-2